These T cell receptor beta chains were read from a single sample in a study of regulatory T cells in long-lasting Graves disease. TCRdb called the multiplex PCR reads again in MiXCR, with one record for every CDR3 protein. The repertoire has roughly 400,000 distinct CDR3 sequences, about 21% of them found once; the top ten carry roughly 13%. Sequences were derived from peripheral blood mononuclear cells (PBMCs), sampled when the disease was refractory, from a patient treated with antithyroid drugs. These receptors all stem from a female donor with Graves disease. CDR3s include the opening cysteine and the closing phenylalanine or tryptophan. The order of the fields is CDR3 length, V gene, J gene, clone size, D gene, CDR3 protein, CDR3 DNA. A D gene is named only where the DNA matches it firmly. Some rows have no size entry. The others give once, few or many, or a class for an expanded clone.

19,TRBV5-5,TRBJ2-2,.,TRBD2,CASSQATHSGRAGAGELFF,TGTGCCAGCAGCCAAGCCACTCATAGCGGGAGGGCCGGGGCCGGGGAGCTGTTTTTT
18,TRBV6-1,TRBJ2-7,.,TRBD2,CASSEAQSPRGDLRGQYF,TGTGCCAGCAGTGAAGCTCAAAGCCCGCGGGGGGACCTACGAGGGCAGTACTTC
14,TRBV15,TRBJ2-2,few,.,CATSRVEPRAELFF,TGTGCCACCAGCAGAGTTGAACCAAGAGCGGAGCTGTTTTTT
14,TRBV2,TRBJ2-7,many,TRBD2,CASSESQREYEQYF,TGTGCCAGCAGTGAAAGCCAGCGGGAGTACGAGCAGTACTTC
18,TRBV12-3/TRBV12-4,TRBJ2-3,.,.,CASSLAPMRLALSDTQYF,TGTGCCAGCAGCTTAGCGCCTATGCGTCTAGCGCTTTCAGATACGCAGTATTTT
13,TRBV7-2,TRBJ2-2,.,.,CASSSLAGFELFF,TGTGCCAGCAGCTCACTAGCCGGCTTTGAGCTGTTTTTT
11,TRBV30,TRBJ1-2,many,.,CAWTRSVGYTF,TGTGCCTGGACTAGAAGTGTCGGCTACACCTTC
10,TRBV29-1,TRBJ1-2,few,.,CSVEAPPRTF,TGCAGCGTTGAGGCGCCCCCCCGCACCTTC
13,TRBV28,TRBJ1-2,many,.,CASSFDLNYGYTF,TGTGCCAGCAGTTTCGACCTAAACTATGGCTACACCTTC
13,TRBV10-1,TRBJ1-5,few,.,CAMRGRGAQPQHF,TGCGCCATGCGCGGCAGGGGCGCCCAGCCCCAGCATTTT
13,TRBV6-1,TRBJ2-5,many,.,CASRTPGRETQYF,TGTGCCAGCAGAACTCCAGGGAGGGAGACCCAGTACTTC
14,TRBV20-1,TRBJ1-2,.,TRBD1,CSAVSGTGAYGYTF,TGCAGTGCTGTCTCCGGGACAGGGGCCTATGGCTACACCTTC
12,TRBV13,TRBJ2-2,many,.,CAGSKITGELFF,TGTGCCGGTTCAAAGATCACCGGGGAGCTGTTTTTT
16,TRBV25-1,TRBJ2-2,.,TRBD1,CASSPTGTGFAGELFF,TGTGCCAGCAGTCCCACCGGGACAGGGTTCGCCGGGGAGCTGTTTTTT
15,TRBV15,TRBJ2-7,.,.,CATSSEASRSYEQYF,TGTGCCACCAGCAGTGAAGCCAGCCGCTCCTACGAGCAGTACTTC
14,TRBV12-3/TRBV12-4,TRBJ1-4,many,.,CASSFVATNEKLFF,TGTGCCAGCAGTTTTGTTGCAACTAATGAAAAACTGTTTTTT